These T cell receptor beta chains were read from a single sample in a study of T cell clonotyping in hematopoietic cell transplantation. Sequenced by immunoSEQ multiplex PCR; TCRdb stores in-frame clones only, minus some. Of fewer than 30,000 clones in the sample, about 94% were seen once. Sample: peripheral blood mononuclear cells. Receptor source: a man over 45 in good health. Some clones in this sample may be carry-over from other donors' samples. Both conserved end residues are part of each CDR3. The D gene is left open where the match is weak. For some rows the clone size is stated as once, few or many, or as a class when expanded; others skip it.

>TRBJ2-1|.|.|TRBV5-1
CASRVEGGAGYNEQFF
TGCGCCAGCAGAGTGGAGGGCGGGGCCGGCTACAATGAGCAGTTCTTC
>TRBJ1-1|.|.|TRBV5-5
CASSSDTNTEAFF
TGTGCCAGCAGCTCCGACACGAACACTGAAGCTTTCTTT
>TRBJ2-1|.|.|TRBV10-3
CAISEEAGRETEQFF
TGTGCCATCAGTGAGGAAGCAGGACGTGAGACTGAGCAGTTCTTC
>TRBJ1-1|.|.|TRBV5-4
CASRGGSEAFF
TGTGCCAGCAGGGGAGGGTCTGAAGCTTTCTTT
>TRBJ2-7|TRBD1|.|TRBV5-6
CASSKDRGNEQYF
TGTGCCAGCAGCAAGGACAGGGGGAACGAGCAGTACTTC
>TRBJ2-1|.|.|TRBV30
CAWREGGLAYNEQFF
TGTGCCTGGAGAGAGGGGGGCCTCGCCTACAATGAGCAGTTCTTC
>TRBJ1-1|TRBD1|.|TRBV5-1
CASGTGQGLMGTEAFF
TGCGCCAGCGGGACTGGACAGGGCCTGATGGGGACTGAAGCTTTCTTT
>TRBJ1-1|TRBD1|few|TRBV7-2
CASSRTTGGKASYF
TGTGCCAGCAGCCGAACCACAGGGGGCAAAGCCAGTTACTTT
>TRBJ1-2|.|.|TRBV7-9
CASSLEQSYGYTF
TGTGCCAGCAGCTTAGAACAATCCTATGGCTACACCTTC
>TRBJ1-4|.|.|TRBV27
CASSLYAGKGEKLFF
TGTGCCAGCAGTTTATATGCAGGGAAAGGTGAAAAACTGTTTTTT
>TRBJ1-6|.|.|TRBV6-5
CASSTPRMGNSPLHF
TGTGCCAGCAGTACCCCGAGGATGGGGAATTCACCCCTCCACTTT
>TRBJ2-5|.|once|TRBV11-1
CASSSGLSQETQYF
TGTGCCAGCAGCTCGGGACTTTCTCAAGAGACCCAGTACTTC
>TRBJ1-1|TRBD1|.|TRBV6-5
CASSYGGTGSWTEAFF
TGTGCCAGCAGTTACGGTGGGACAGGGAGTTGGACTGAAGCTTTCTTT
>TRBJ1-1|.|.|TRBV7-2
CASSLAMLTEAFF
TGTGCCAGCAGCTTAGCGATGTTGACTGAAGCTTTCTTT
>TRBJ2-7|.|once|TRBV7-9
CASSLGRVFEQYF
TGTGCCAGCAGCTTAGGTAGAGTTTTCGAGCAGTACTTC
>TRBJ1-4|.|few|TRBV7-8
CASSPWGRRREKLFF
TGTGCCAGCAGCCCCTGGGGAAGGCGACGCGAAAAACTGTTTTTT
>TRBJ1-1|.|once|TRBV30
CALNAQNTEAFF
TGTGCCCTCAATGCACAGAACACTGAAGCTTTCTTT
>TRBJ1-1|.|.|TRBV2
CASSGSVNTEAFF
TGTGCCAGCAGTGGGAGCGTGAACACTGAAGCTTTCTTT
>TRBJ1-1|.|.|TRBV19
CASSIDRVNTEAFF
TGTGCCAGTAGTATAGACAGGGTGAACACTGAAGCTTTCTTT
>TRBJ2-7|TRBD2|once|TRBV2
CASSGIAGGQHEQYF
TGTGCCAGCAGTGGCATAGCGGGGGGGCAGCACGAGCAGTACTTC
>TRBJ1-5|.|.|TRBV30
CAWSDRNLGPQHF
TGTGCCTGGAGTGACAGGAACCTAGGGCCCCAGCATTTT
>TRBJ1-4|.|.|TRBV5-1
CASSFDRPTTNEKLFF
TGCGCCAGCAGCTTCGATCGCCCGACAACTAATGAAAAACTGTTTTTT
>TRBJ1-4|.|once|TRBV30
CAWSDTGRGEKLFF
TGTGCCTGGAGCGACACAGGGAGGGGTGAAAAACTGTTTTTT
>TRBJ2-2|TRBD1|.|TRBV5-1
CASSLGGDSSTGELFF
TGCGCCAGCAGCTTGGGAGGGGACAGTTCCACCGGGGAGCTGTTTTTT
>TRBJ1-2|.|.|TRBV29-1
CSVETSLAGNYGYTF
TGCAGCGTTGAAACCTCCCTGGCAGGGAACTATGGCTACACCTTC
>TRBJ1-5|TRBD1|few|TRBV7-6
CASSLTGRNQPQHF
TGTGCCAGCAGTTTGACAGGGCGAAATCAGCCCCAGCATTTT
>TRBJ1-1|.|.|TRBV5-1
CASSLDVNGNTEAFF
TGCGCCAGCAGCTTGGATGTCAATGGGAACACTGAAGCTTTCTTT
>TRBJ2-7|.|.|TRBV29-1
CSVVGSRGYEQYF
TGCAGCGTTGTCGGTAGCCGGGGATACGAGCAGTACTTC
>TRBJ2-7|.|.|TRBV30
CAWSVLLVTAFHEQYF
TGTGCCTGGAGTGTACTACTGGTAACAGCCTTCCACGAGCAGTACTTC
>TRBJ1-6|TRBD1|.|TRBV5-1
CASSLEGQAHSPLHF
TGCGCCAGCAGCTTGGAGGGACAGGCTCATTCACCCCTCCACTTT
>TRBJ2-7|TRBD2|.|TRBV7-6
CASSTLGGKAEQYF
TGTGCCAGCAGCACGCTCGGGGGGAAGGCCGAGCAGTACTTC
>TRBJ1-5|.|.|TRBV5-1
CASSPEPTNQPQHF
TGCGCCAGCAGCCCGGAGCCGACCAATCAGCCCCAGCATTTT
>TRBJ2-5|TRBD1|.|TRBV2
CASSEDRGQETQYF
TGTGCCAGCAGCGAAGACAGGGGGCAAGAGACCCAGTACTTC
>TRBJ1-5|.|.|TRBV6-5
CASSYVRGQPQHF
TGTGCCAGCAGTTACGTCAGGGGTCAGCCCCAGCATTTT
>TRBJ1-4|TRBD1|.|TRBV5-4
CASSPGQAYEKLFF
TGTGCCAGCAGCCCGGGACAGGCTTATGAAAAACTGTTTTTT
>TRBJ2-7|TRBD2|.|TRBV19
CASSLSGGESSYEQYF
TGTGCCAGTAGCCTGAGCGGGGGGGAAAGCTCCTACGAGCAGTACTTC
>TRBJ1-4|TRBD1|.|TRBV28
CASSRGQATTNEKLFF
TGTGCCAGCAGTCGCGGACAGGCTACAACTAATGAAAAACTGTTTTTT
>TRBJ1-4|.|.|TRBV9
CASSVQSATNEKLFF
TGTGCCAGCAGCGTCCAGAGCGCAACTAATGAAAAACTGTTTTTT
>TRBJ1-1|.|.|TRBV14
CASSQDLRTVSLYTEAFF
TGTGCCAGCAGCCAAGATCTAAGGACAGTTTCCCTTTACACTGAAGCTTTCTTT
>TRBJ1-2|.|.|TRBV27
CASSLRAPGGYGYTF
TGTGCCAGCAGTTTAAGGGCCCCCGGTGGCTATGGCTACACCTTC
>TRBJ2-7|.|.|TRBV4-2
CASSQAGLYEQYF
TGTGCCAGCAGCCAAGCCGGACTATACGAGCAGTACTTC
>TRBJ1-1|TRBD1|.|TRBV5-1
CASSLLGQTLEAFF
TGCGCCAGCAGCTTGTTGGGACAGACGCTTGAAGCTTTCTTT
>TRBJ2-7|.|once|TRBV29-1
CSINRDGFGEQYF
TGCAGCATAAACCGGGACGGATTTGGGGAGCAGTACTTC
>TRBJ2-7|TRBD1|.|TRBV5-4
CASSLGQTTYEQYF
TGTGCCAGCAGCCTGGGACAGACAACCTACGAGCAGTACTTC
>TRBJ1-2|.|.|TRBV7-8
CASSMKDWGYTF
TGTGCCAGCAGCATGAAGGATTGGGGCTACACCTTC
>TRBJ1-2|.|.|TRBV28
CASSLPPGDPRGYTF
TGTGCCAGCAGCCTCCCCCCCGGGGACCCTCGCGGCTACACCTTC
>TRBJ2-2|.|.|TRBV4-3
CASSQDLAGELFF
TGCGCCAGCAGCCAAGATCTGGCCGGGGAGCTGTTTTTT
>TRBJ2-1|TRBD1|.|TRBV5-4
CASSLGQGGDEQFF
TGTGCCAGCAGCCTCGGACAGGGGGGCGATGAGCAGTTCTTC
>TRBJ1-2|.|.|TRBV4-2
CASSQDDTNYGYTF
TGTGCCAGCAGCCAAGATGACACTAACTATGGCTACACCTTC
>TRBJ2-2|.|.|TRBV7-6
CASSLELEKVTGELFF
TGTGCCAGCAGCTTAGAGTTAGAAAAGGTCACCGGGGAGCTGTTTTTT